Listed here are 31 T cell receptor beta chains from one sample, sequenced in a study of T cell responses to AZD1222 COVID-19 vaccine. Measured with immunoSEQ multiplex PCR; TCRdb has only the in-frame clones, and not every one. Here the sample spans 160,000 or so clones, more than 85% being singletons. Sequenced material: peripheral blood, taken 28 days after the second AZD1222 dose. The receptors stem from an adult who received the AZD1222 COVID-19 vaccine.

This chain joins TRBV19 and TRBJ1-5; 7 bases line up with TRBD1. In germline, CDR1 is LNHDA, CDR2 SQIVND (reference sequence). This CDR3 contains 17 residues. V gave up 5 bases and J gave up 1 base; unmatched junction bases: 11. The CDR3 loop is CASSRDSKKRSNQPQHF. The CDR3 DNA is TGTGCCAGTAGTCGGGACAGCAAAAAAAGAAGCAATCAGCCCCAGCATTTT.

The chain uses TRBV5-6 and TRBJ1-2, with TRBD1 matching 7 bases. CDR1 SGHDT and CDR2 YYEEEE come from the germline V gene. The V gene end was trimmed by 0 bases and the J gene end by 8 bases; junction bases not matched to a gene: 7. This CDR3 comprises 14 residues. CDR3 region: CASSLGDRAYGYTF. The DNA for the CDR3 is TGTGCCAGCAGCTTGGGCGACAGGGCTTACGGCTACACCTTC.

This clone occurred once. The V call is TRBV7-2, the J call TRBJ1-1; D perhaps matches TRBD1 (6 bases). Germline lookup yields CDR1 SGHTA and CDR2 FQGNSA. Trimming stripped 5 bases from V and 1 base from J, with 17 bases between. The CDR3 has 16 amino acids. CDR3 in amino acids: CASSIGGGSRNTEAFF. The CDR3 nucleotides read TGTGCCAGCAGCATAGGGGGAGGGTCAAGGAACACTGAAGCTTTCTTT.

The rearrangement links TRBV7-9 to TRBJ1-1; D is possibly TRBD1 (5 bases). The CDR3 extends over 14 amino acids. Germline V gene sequence: CDR1 SEHNR, CDR2 FQNEAQ (reference sequence). The V end lost 6 bases, the J end lost 4 bases, and 15 bases lay between the germline ends. The CDR3 reads CASRPGDLGTEAFF. The CDR3 region has the DNA TGTGCCAGCAGACCTGGGGACCTAGGCACTGAAGCTTTCTTT.

This clone showed up just once. The rearrangement links TRBV2 to TRBJ1-1; D unresolved. The CDR3 runs to 14 residues. Trimming removed 6 bases at V and 3 bases at J, with 14 bases between. The germline gives CDR1 SNHLY, CDR2 FYNNEI. The DNA for the CDR3 is TGTGCCAGCAGGCGGATCGGCGGGGACACTGAAGCTTTCTTT. It codes for CASRRIGGDTEAFF.

CDR3 coding DNA: TGTGCCAGCAGCCCAGGGGACTTGAACACTGAAGCTTTCTTT. Residues: CASSPGDLNTEAFF. The chain links TRBV6-5 to TRBJ1-1; the D gene is possibly TRBD1 (6 bases). Per germline, CDR1 MNHEY and CDR2 SVGAGI. V dropped 6 bases and J dropped 0 bases, with 11 bases sitting between them. The length of the CDR3 is 14 residues.

This chain uses TRBV6-2 or TRBV6-3 with TRBJ1-2, with 11 bases matching TRBD1. V lost 4 bases, J lost 8 bases, and 9 bases stayed unmatched. Per the germline V gene, CDR1 is MNHEY and CDR2 is SVGEGT. The CDR3 is made up of 15 amino acids. The chain's CDR3 is CASSSSGQGATGYTF. The DNA of the CDR3 is TGTGCCAGCAGTTCATCAGGACAGGGGGCAACAGGCTACACCTTC.

V and J are TRBV3-1 (or the pseudogene TRBV3-2) and TRBJ2-7, with D possibly TRBD2 on 6 matching bases. CDR1 LGHDT and CDR2 YNNKEL come from the germline V gene (reference sequence). This CDR3 has 15 amino acids. V lost 0 bases and J lost 3, with 12 bases in between. CDR3 nucleotides: TGTGCCAGCAGCCAAGAGCTCGGGAGTAGCTACGAGCAGTACTTC. Protein product: CASSQELGSSYEQYF.

V usage is TRBV10-1 and J usage is TRBJ2-1, with D unclear. The V end was cut by 3 bases, the J end by 12 bases, with 21 bases between. Germline-derived CDR1 and CDR2 are WNHNN and SYGVQD (reference sequence). This CDR3 contains 15 residues. The CDR3 DNA reads as TGCGCCAGCAGTGACACCCTCCTAGGTATGGGTGGGCAGTTCTTC. It yields the protein CASSDTLLGMGGQFF.

This clone was found once. The rearrangement joins TRBV18 to TRBJ1-5, with TRBD1 matching 8 bases. CDR1 and CDR2 (germline): KGHSH, LQKENI. CDR3 length: 14 amino acids. V was pared by 3 bases and J by 7 bases, with 5 bases of the junction left unmatched. The CDR3 here is CASSPGQGGQPQHF. Written as DNA, the CDR3 is TGTGCCAGCTCACCCGGACAGGGTGGACAGCCCCAGCATTTT.

This clone came up a few times. CDR3 nucleotides: TGTGCCAGCAGCTCCTACCTACGGGGGGCGTCTCTTTACGAGCAGTACTTC. This encodes CASSSYLRGASLYEQYF. This chain links TRBV11-2 with TRBJ2-7; possibly TRBD2 for D (7 bases). Germline V gene data show CDR1 as SGHAT and CDR2 as FQNNGV. The CDR3 loop spans 17 amino acids. V lost 4 bases to trimming and J lost 4 bases, with 23 bases between them. The entire variable domain, with the rest obtained from reference TRBV11-2 and TRBJ2-7, is as follows: EAGVAQSPRYKIIEKRQSVAFWCNPISGHATLYWYQQILGQGPKLLIQFQNNGVVDDSQLPKDRFSAERLKGVDSTLKIQPAKLEDSAVYLCASSSYLRGASLYEQYFGPGTRLTVT.

The gene calls are TRBV5-1 and TRBJ2-3; no clear D. Trimming took off 0 bases at V and 2 bases at J, with 10 bases between the two ends. Germline CDR1 reads SGHRS; CDR2 reads YFSETQ. The CDR3 sequence is 15 residues long. For the CDR3, the DNA is TGCGCCAGCAGCTTGGTTGGTAAAGACACAGATACGCAGTATTTT. Translation: CASSLVGKDTDTQYF. Using reference TRBV5-1 and TRBJ2-3 for the parts outside the CDR3, the full variable domain is KAGVTQTPRYLIKTRGQQVTLSCSPISGHRSVSWYQQTPGQGLQFLFEYFSETQRNKGNFPGRFSGRQFSNSRSEMNVSTLELGDSALYLCASSLVGKDTDTQYFGPGTRLTVL.

The chain carries TRBV28 and TRBJ1-2; D is perhaps TRBD1 (5 bases). From germline, CDR1 is MDHEN and CDR2 SYDVKM. Deletions cut 2 bases from V and 5 bases from J, with 12 bases between. This CDR3 is 14 amino acids long. For the CDR3, the DNA is TGTGCCAGCAGTTTAGGTACACAGGTTTATGGCTACACCTTC. This sequence encodes CASSLGTQVYGYTF.

The chain employs TRBV5-1 and TRBJ1-2; 7 bases fit TRBD1. V gave up 4 bases and J gave up 3 bases; unmatched junction bases: 9. This CDR3 is 15 amino acids long. CDR1 and CDR2 from the germline V gene are SGHRS and YFSETQ. CDR3 nucleotides: TGCGCCAGCAGCACCCGTCCCGGACAGGACTATGGCTACACCTTC. Translated: CASSTRPGQDYGYTF.

V and J are TRBV5-6 and TRBJ1-5; weak D call: TRBD1 (5 bases). The germline V and J ends were trimmed by 2 bases and 11 bases, with 23 bases remaining between them. The CDR3 extends over 16 amino acids. Germline lookup yields CDR1 SGHDT and CDR2 YYEEEE. The CDR3 nucleotides are TGTGCCAGCAGCTTAATAACGTCGACCGGACGGGGGGCCCAGCATTTT. Its protein is CASSLITSTGRGAQHF.

This chain connects TRBV5-1 to TRBJ1-6; tentative D call: TRBD1 (6 bases). Germline V gene data show CDR1 as SGHRS and CDR2 as YFSETQ. V shed 4 bases and J shed 4 bases, with 21 bases lying between them. The CDR3 is 18 amino acids. The CDR3 protein is CASSEEDRAVEYNSPLHF. The CDR3 nucleotides are TGCGCCAGCAGCGAAGAGGACAGAGCGGTCGAATATAATTCACCCCTCCACTTT.

The V call is TRBV10-2, the J call TRBJ2-2; 10 nucleotides align to TRBD2. Unmatched junction bases numbered 6, after V lost 8 bases and J lost 6 bases. The germline gives CDR1 WSHSY, CDR2 SAAADI. The CDR3 contains 14 residues. CDR3 region: CASHLGTSAGELFF. The CDR3 DNA reads TGCGCCAGCCACCTTGGGACTAGCGCCGGGGAGCTGTTTTTT.

This clone was observed a single time. The chain carries TRBV2 and TRBJ2-3; D gene uncertain. The CDR3 totals 12 residues. V lost 4 bases and J lost 0, with 2 bases in between. Germline CDR1 SNHLY, CDR2 FYNNEI. The CDR3 loop is CASSVSTDTQYF. The DNA of the CDR3 is TGTGCCAGCAGTGTAAGCACAGATACGCAGTATTTT.

The chain employs TRBV30 and TRBJ1-2; D is ambiguous. V lost 0 bases, J lost 3 bases, and 8 bases lay in between. Germline lookup yields CDR1 GTSNPN and CDR2 SVGIG (reference sequence). The CDR3 extends over 13 amino acids. The CDR3 is CAWSVFEHYGYTF. CDR3 nucleotide sequence: TGTGCCTGGAGTGTATTTGAGCACTATGGCTACACCTTC.

This chain joins TRBV27 and TRBJ2-7; D is unclear. V was trimmed by 5 bases and J by 2 bases, leaving 13 bases between them. CDR3 length: 14 residues. The germline CDR1 and CDR2 sequences are MNHEY and SMNVEV (reference sequence). The CDR3 sequence is CASSPSAFPYEQYF. DNA for the CDR3: TGTGCCAGCAGTCCGTCGGCCTTCCCCTACGAGCAGTACTTC.

The chain couples TRBV30 to TRBJ1-3; D is ambiguous. The V end was cut by 1 base, the J end by 7 bases, with 11 bases between. This CDR3 spans 13 amino acids. Germline V gives CDR1 GTSNPN, CDR2 SVGIG (reference sequence). The CDR3 region is CAWSGGIGNTIYF. The CDR3 nucleotides read TGTGCCTGGAGTGGAGGGATTGGTAACACCATATATTTT.

The chain combines TRBV5-5 with TRBJ1-3; 7 positions agree with TRBD1. CDR1 and CDR2 from the germline V gene are SGHKS and YYEKEE (reference sequence). The junction had 9 bases not matched to a gene; V was cut back by 7 bases and J by 2 bases. The CDR3 sequence is 15 residues long. The CDR3 region has the DNA TGTGCCAGCTCAGGGGGGGGACTCCCTGGAAACACCATATATTTT. This codes for CASSGGGLPGNTIYF.

The V call is TRBV19, the J call TRBJ1-5; D unresolved. The CDR3 covers 13 residues. The germline gives CDR1 LNHDA, CDR2 SQIVND (reference sequence). Trimming cost V 5 bases and J 10 bases, with 15 bases left between them. This CDR3 reads CASSPRTAAPQHF. The DNA for the CDR3 is TGTGCCAGTAGTCCTCGGACTGCAGCACCCCAGCATTTT. Filled out from reference TRBV19 and TRBJ1-5, the complete variable domain reads DGGITQSPKYLFRKEGQNVTLSCEQNLNHDAMYWYRQDPGQGLRLIYYSQIVNDFQKGDIAEGYSVSREKKESFPLTVTSAQKNPTAFYLCASSPRTAAPQHFGDGTRLSIL.

This clone is a singleton in its sample. V usage is TRBV4-1 and J usage is TRBJ2-7; 7 nucleotides match TRBD2. Germline V gene lookup returns CDR1 MGHRA and CDR2 YSYEKL. The J segment lost 7 bases and the V segment lost 3 bases, leaving 18 bases of the junction unmatched. This CDR3 is 17 amino acids long. This CDR3 reads CASSQTSRGPTHGEQYF. As DNA, the CDR3 is TGCGCCAGCAGCCAGACTAGCCGGGGCCCGACCCACGGGGAGCAGTACTTC.

This clone was recorded only once. The chain combines TRBV15 with TRBJ1-2; maybe TRBD1 (6 bases). This CDR3 comprises 15 residues. CDR1 LNHNV and CDR2 YYDKDF come from the germline V gene (reference sequence). V was shortened by 0 bases and J by 10 bases, with 18 bases between the two germline ends. CDR3 nucleotides: TGTGCCACCAGCAGAGATGAATCAGGGGACGAAGACTACACCTTC. Amino acids: CATSRDESGDEDYTF. Full variable domain (outside the CDR3, taken from reference TRBV15 and TRBJ1-2): DAMVIQNPRYQVTQFGKPVTLSCSQTLNHNVMYWYQQKSSQAPKLLFHYYDKDFNNEADTPDNFQSRRPNTSFCFLDIRSPGLGDTAMYLCATSRDESGDEDYTFGSGTRLTVV.

This chain joins TRBV28 and TRBJ1-3; TRBD1 might be the D (6 bases). V lost 6 bases, J lost 0 bases, and 18 bases lay in between. Germline lookup yields CDR1 MDHEN and CDR2 SYDVKM. This CDR3 has 17 residues. The CDR3 loop reads CASSIPDRTFSGNTIYF. CDR3 nucleotide sequence: TGTGCCAGCAGCATCCCCGACAGGACTTTCTCTGGAAACACCATATATTTT.

The CDR3 protein is CASSLGTSFGTDTQYF. DNA of the CDR3: TGTGCCAGCAGCTTGGGGACTAGCTTCGGCACAGATACGCAGTATTTT. The rearrangement joins TRBV7-8 to TRBJ2-3; 9 bases are a match to TRBD2. The CDR3 extends over 16 amino acids. Germline V gene lookup returns CDR1 SGHVS and CDR2 FQNEAQ. The V segment lost 3 bases and the J segment 1 base; nucleotides outside the gene matches: 5. Full variable domain (outside the CDR3, taken from reference TRBV7-8 and TRBJ2-3): GAGVSQSPRYKVAKRGQDVALRCDPISGHVSLFWYQQALGQGPEFLTYFQNEAQLDKSGLPSDRFFAERPEGSVSTLKIQRTQQEDSAVYLCASSLGTSFGTDTQYFGPGTRLTVL.

The rearrangement links TRBV7-2 to TRBJ1-4; the D is unclear. The CDR3 spans 16 residues. Trimming shortened V by 3 bases and J by 0 bases, and 11 bases separated the two germline ends. The V gene's germline CDR1 is SGHTA and CDR2 FQGNSA. The CDR3 bases are TGTGCCAGCAGCTTCGGGCCGCCCTCAACTAATGAAAAACTGTTTTTT. Amino acid sequence: CASSFGPPSTNEKLFF.

V usage is TRBV5-8 and J usage is TRBJ2-3; D is unclear. CDR1 and CDR2 from the germline V gene are SGHTS and YDEGEE. Trimming took off 5 bases at V and 2 bases at J, with 9 bases between the two ends. The CDR3 sequence is 13 residues long. The CDR3 sequence is CASSRMVTDTQYF. The DNA for the CDR3 is TGTGCCAGCAGTCGCATGGTCACAGATACGCAGTATTTT.

CDR3 in amino acids: CASSLGGWETQYF. CDR3 in DNA: TGTGCCAGCAGTCTTGGAGGGTGGGAGACCCAGTACTTC. The chain carries TRBV12-3 or TRBV12-4 and TRBJ2-5, with a possible D match to TRBD2 (6 bases). Trimming shortened V by 5 bases and J by 5 bases, and 12 bases separated the two germline ends. This CDR3 is 13 amino acids long.

V and J are TRBV9 and TRBJ2-4; no definite D call. CDR3 length equals 18 residues. The germline gives CDR1 SGDLS, CDR2 YYNGEE. Trimming stripped 1 base from V and 4 bases from J, with 21 bases between. CDR3 region: CASSVSPVHRDPKNIQYF. Written as DNA, the CDR3 is TGTGCCAGCAGCGTATCTCCCGTTCATAGGGATCCAAAAAACATTCAGTACTTC.